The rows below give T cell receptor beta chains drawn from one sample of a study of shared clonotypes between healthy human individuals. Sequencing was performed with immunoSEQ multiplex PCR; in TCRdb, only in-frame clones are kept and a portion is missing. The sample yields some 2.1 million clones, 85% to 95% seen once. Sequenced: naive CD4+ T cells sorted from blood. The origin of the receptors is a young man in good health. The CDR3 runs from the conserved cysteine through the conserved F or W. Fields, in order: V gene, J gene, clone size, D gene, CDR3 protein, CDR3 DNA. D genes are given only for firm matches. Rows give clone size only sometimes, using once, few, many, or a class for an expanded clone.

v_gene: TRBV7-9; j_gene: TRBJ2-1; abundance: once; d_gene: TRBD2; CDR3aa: CASSSGTSGGNEQFF; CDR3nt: TGTGCCAGCAGCTCCGGGACTAGCGGAGGGAATGAGCAGTTCTTC
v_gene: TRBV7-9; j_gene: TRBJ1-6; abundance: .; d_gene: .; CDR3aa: CASSLFGANSPLHF; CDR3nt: TGTGCCAGCAGCTTGTTCGGGGCTAATTCACCCCTCCACTTT
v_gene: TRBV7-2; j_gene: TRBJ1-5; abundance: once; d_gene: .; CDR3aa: CASSLGSSANQPQHF; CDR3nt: TGTGCCAGCAGCTTAGGATCCTCTGCCAATCAGCCCCAGCATTTT
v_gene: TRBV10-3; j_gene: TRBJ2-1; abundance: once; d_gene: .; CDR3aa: CAISESGLGYNEQFF; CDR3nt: TGTGCCATCAGTGAGTCGGGGTTGGGGTACAATGAGCAGTTCTTC
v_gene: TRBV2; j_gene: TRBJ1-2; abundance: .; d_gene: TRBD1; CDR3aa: CASRGQQGEGYTF; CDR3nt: TGTGCCAGCAGAGGTCAACAGGGGGAAGGCTACACCTTC
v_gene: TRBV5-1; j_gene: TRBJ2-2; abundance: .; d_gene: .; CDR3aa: CASSLEGNTGELFF; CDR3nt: TGCGCCAGCAGCTTGGAGGGGAACACCGGGGAGCTGTTTTTT
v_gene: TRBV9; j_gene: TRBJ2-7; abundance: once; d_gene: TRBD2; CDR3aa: CASSVPSGAYEQYF; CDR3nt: TGTGCCAGCAGCGTTCCTAGCGGGGCGTACGAGCAGTACTTC
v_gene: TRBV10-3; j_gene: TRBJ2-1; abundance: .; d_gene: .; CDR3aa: CAISEMASNEQFF; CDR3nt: TGTGCCATCAGTGAGATGGCATCGAATGAGCAGTTCTTC
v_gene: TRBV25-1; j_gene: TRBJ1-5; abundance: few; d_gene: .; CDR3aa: CASSEGGQPQHF; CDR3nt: TGTGCCAGCAGTGAAGGGGGTCAGCCCCAGCATTTT
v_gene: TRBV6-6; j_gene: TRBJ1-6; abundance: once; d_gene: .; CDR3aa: CASSYFDSPNSPLHF; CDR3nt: TGTGCCAGCAGTTACTTCGACAGCCCGAATTCACCCCTCCACTTT
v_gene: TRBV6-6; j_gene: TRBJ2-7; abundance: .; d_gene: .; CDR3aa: CASSYGAGAVYEQYF; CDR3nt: TGTGCCAGCAGTTACGGGGCAGGGGCAGTCTACGAGCAGTACTTC
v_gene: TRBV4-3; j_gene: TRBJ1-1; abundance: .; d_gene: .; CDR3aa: CASSQDWVRGEAFF; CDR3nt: TGCGCCAGCAGCCAAGATTGGGTCCGGGGCGAAGCTTTCTTT
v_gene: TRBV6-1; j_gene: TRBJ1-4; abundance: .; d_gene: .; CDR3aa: CASSTGPGANEKLFF; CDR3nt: TGTGCCAGCAGTACAGGGCCTGGGGCTAATGAAAAACTGTTTTTT
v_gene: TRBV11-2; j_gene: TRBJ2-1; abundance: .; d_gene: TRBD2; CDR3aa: CASSLRLAAYNEQFF; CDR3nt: TGTGCCAGCAGCTTAAGGCTAGCGGCCTACAATGAGCAGTTCTTC
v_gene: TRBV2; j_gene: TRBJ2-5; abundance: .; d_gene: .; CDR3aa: CASSEGLTSQYF; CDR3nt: TGTGCCAGCAGTGAGGGACTGACATCCCAGTACTTC
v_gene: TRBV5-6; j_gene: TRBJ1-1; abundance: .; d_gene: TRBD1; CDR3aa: CASSSDREGNTEAFF; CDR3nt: TGTGCCAGCAGCTCCGACAGGGAGGGTAACACTGAAGCTTTCTTT
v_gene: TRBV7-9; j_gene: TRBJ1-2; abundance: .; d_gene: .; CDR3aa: CASSLAGLNYGYTF; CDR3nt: TGTGCCAGCAGCTTAGCAGGGCTTAACTATGGCTACACCTTC
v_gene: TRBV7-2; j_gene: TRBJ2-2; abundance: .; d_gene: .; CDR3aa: CASSLVGHTGELFF; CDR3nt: TGTGCCAGCAGCTTAGTGGGGCACACCGGGGAGCTGTTTTTT
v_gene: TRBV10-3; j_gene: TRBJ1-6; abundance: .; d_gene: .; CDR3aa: CAISEGGSSYNSPLHF; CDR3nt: TGTGCCATCAGTGAAGGAGGTAGCTCCTATAATTCACCCCTCCACTTT
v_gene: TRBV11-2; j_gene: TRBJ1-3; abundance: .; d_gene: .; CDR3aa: CASSSRGRGSGNTIYF; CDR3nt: TGTGCCAGCAGCTCTAGGGGCAGGGGAAGTGGAAACACCATATATTTT
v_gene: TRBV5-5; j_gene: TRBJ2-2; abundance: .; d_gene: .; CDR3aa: CASSLALVGWNTGELFF; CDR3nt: TGTGCCAGCAGCTTGGCCTTAGTGGGTTGGAACACCGGGGAGCTGTTTTTT
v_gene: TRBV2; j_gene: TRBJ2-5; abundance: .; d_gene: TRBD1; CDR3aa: CASSTDRAQETQYF; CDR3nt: TGTGCCAGCAGTACCGACAGGGCCCAAGAGACCCAGTACTTC
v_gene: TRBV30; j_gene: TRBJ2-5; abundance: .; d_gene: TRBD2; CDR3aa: CATSQGGRETQYF; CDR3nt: TGTGCCACCTCCCAGGGAGGGAGAGAGACCCAGTACTTC
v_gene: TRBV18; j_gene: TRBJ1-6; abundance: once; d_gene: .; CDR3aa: CASSPPGNPNSPLHF; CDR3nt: TGTGCCAGCTCACCACCAGGGAACCCAAATTCACCCCTCCACTTT
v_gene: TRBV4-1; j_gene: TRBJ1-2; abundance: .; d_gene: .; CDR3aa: CASSPLDGKNYGYTF; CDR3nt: TGCGCCAGCAGCCCGTTGGACGGAAAAAACTATGGCTACACCTTC